A selection of T cell receptor beta chains follows, all from one sample in a study of T cell responses to AZD1222 COVID-19 vaccine. The repertoire was sequenced with immunoSEQ multiplex PCR; TCRdb's copy has only in-frame clones and lacks some. This sample has about 190,000 clones, with approximately 91% found just once. The source was peripheral blood, collected on day 0 of AZD1222 vaccination. The receptors here all came from an adult in good health. Each CDR3 is given with its conserved first and last residue. Each record gives: J gene, V gene, D gene, clone size, CDR3 protein, CDR3 DNA. D genes are given only for firm matches. Expanded clones are given a class, and other clones once, few, many or no size at all.

>TRBJ2-3|TRBV20-1|.|.
CSARVPDTQYF
TGCAGTGCTAGAGTGCCAGATACGCAGTATTTT
>TRBJ2-7|TRBV14|TRBD1|few
CASSRTGELREQYF
TGTGCCAGCTCCCGGACAGGGGAACTTCGGGAGCAGTACTTC
>TRBJ2-5|TRBV5-1|.|.
CATASWSGQETQYF
TGCGCCACCGCCTCGTGGAGCGGACAAGAGACCCAGTACTTC
>TRBJ2-1|TRBV10-2|.|.
CASSASSSYNEQFF
TGCGCCAGCAGTGCGTCATCCTCCTACAATGAGCAGTTCTTC
>TRBJ1-5|TRBV7-3|.|once
CASSLKTRGSVGYSNQPQHF
TGTGCCAGCAGCTTAAAAACCCGTGGCTCCGTGGGCTATAGCAATCAGCCCCAGCATTTT
>TRBJ1-2|TRBV6-5|TRBD1|.
CASSLTGQGNYGYTF
TGTGCCAGCAGTCTAACGGGACAGGGGAACTATGGCTACACCTTC
>TRBJ1-4|TRBV7-9|.|.
CASSFNTGGSEKLFF
TGTGCCAGCAGCTTTAACACCGGAGGTAGTGAAAAACTGTTTTTT
>TRBJ1-2|TRBV25-1|TRBD1|.
CASSEDRGRGYGYTF
TGTGCCAGCAGTGAAGACAGGGGGCGTGGGTATGGCTACACCTTC
>TRBJ1-3|TRBV13|.|.
CASSLVRVAGNTIYF
TGTGCCAGCAGCTTAGTCAGGGTGGCTGGAAACACCATATATTTT
>TRBJ1-4|TRBV11-2|.|.
CASSLESRQAGEKLFF
TGTGCCAGCAGCTTAGAGTCCCGGCAGGCTGGGGAAAAACTGTTTTTT
>TRBJ1-4|TRBV10-3|.|once
CAISESTGYGEKLFF
TGTGCCATCAGTGAGTCAACAGGGTACGGCGAAAAACTGTTTTTT
>TRBJ2-7|TRBV28|TRBD2|once
CASSLAGESDEQYF
TGTGCCAGCAGTTTAGCGGGAGAGTCCGACGAGCAGTACTTC
>TRBJ1-4|TRBV4-1|.|.
CASSQDTGFNEKLFF
TGCGCCAGCAGCCAAGATACGGGGTTCAATGAAAAACTGTTTTTT
>TRBJ1-3|TRBV27|.|.
CASSLGAGSGNTIYF
TGTGCCAGCAGTTTAGGGGCGGGATCTGGAAACACCATATATTTT
>TRBJ1-1|TRBV3-1/TRBV3-2|.|.
CASSPLGDTEAFF
TGTGCCAGCAGCCCCCTAGGGGACACTGAAGCTTTCTTT
>TRBJ1-5|TRBV19|TRBD1|once
CASSASTGYSNQPQHF
TGTGCCAGTAGTGCCTCGACAGGGTATAGCAATCAGCCCCAGCATTTT
>TRBJ2-3|TRBV11-2|TRBD2|.
CASSLSSGSADTQYF
TGTGCCAGCAGCTTATCTAGCGGGAGTGCTGATACGCAGTATTTT
>TRBJ1-5|TRBV19|.|.
CAGRGPGGSNQPQHF
TGTGCCGGCCGCGGGCCCGGGGGTAGCAATCAGCCCCAGCATTTT
>TRBJ2-3|TRBV10-3|TRBD1|.
CAISESAGTGDTDTQYF
TGTGCCATCAGTGAGTCGGCCGGGACAGGGGACACAGATACGCAGTATTTT
>TRBJ1-1|TRBV3-1/TRBV3-2|TRBD1|.
CASSQEGTGGRTEAFF
TGTGCCAGCAGCCAAGAAGGGACAGGGGGGAGAACTGAAGCTTTCTTT
>TRBJ2-5|TRBV2|.|.
CASLVRGHQETQYF
TGTGCCAGTCTGGTCCGGGGGCATCAAGAGACCCAGTACTTC
>TRBJ1-5|TRBV2|.|.
CASSDWRGDQPQHF
TGTGCCAGCAGTGATTGGAGGGGCGATCAGCCCCAGCATTTT
>TRBJ2-3|TRBV3-1/TRBV3-2|TRBD2|.
CASSISGTSGGPSYF
TGTGCCAGCAGCATATCCGGGACTAGCGGGGGGCCTTCATATTTT
>TRBJ2-7|TRBV5-1|.|.
CASSPGTMTYEQYF
TGCGCCAGCAGCCCCGGGACAATGACCTACGAGCAGTACTTC
>TRBJ2-7|TRBV2|TRBD1|.
CASSQQGQGYYEQYF
TGTGCCAGCAGCCAACAGGGACAGGGATACTACGAGCAGTACTTC
>TRBJ2-1|TRBV5-1|TRBD2|.
CASSGPGTSGNNEQFF
TGCGCCAGCAGTGGTCCAGGGACTAGCGGGAACAATGAGCAGTTCTTC
>TRBJ1-2|TRBV9|.|.
CASSVGPGEANYGYTF
TGTGCCAGCAGCGTAGGGCCAGGGGAAGCGAACTATGGCTACACCTTC
>TRBJ1-5|TRBV19|TRBD1|.
CASRNIPGQGNQPQHF
TGTGCCAGTAGAAACATACCGGGACAGGGCAATCAGCCCCAGCATTTT
>TRBJ2-3|TRBV11-3|.|.
CASSSSIQTSTDTQYF
TGTGCCAGCAGCTCGTCCATCCAGACTAGCACAGATACGCAGTATTTT
>TRBJ1-1|TRBV20-1|TRBD1|.
CTTYRTGVAFF
TGCACGACCTACCGGACAGGGGTAGCTTTCTTT
>TRBJ1-2|TRBV5-1|.|.
CASSLGTIGIYGYTF
TGCGCCAGCAGCTTAGGGACAATTGGGATCTATGGCTACACCTTC
>TRBJ1-2|TRBV6-6|TRBD1|once
CASRAGGNYGYTF
TGTGCCAGCAGGGCAGGGGGAAACTATGGCTACACCTTC
>TRBJ1-6|TRBV9|.|.
CASSLGGGSYSPLHF
TGTGCCAGCAGCCTAGGTGGGGGGTCCTACTCACCCCTCCACTTT
>TRBJ2-1|TRBV27|.|.
CASSLLRFGGTYNEQFF
TGTGCCAGCAGTTTACTTCGCTTCGGCGGGACCTACAATGAGCAGTTCTTC
>TRBJ2-3|TRBV11-2|TRBD1|.
CASSLPPPGQGASDTQYF
TGTGCCAGCAGCTTACCCCCCCCCGGACAGGGGGCGTCGGATACGCAGTATTTT
>TRBJ2-7|TRBV28|.|.
CASSLSGYEQYF
TGTGCCAGCAGTTTGTCGGGTTACGAGCAGTACTTC
>TRBJ1-1|TRBV10-3|.|.
CAISDTQAWNTEAFF
TGTGCCATCAGTGATACGCAGGCCTGGAACACTGAAGCTTTCTTT
>TRBJ1-6|TRBV6-2/TRBV6-3|.|.
CASSYGMGRSYNSPLHF
TGTGCCAGCAGTTACGGCATGGGGCGGTCCTATAATTCACCCCTCCACTTT
>TRBJ2-7|TRBV3-1/TRBV3-2|.|.
CASSQVSGGSQTYEQYF
TGTGCCAGCAGCCAAGTTTCCGGAGGAAGCCAAACCTACGAGCAGTACTTC
>TRBJ1-2|TRBV19|.|.
CASSTARGESGYTF
TGTGCCAGTAGTACCGCCAGGGGTGAAAGTGGCTACACCTTC
>TRBJ2-7|TRBV9|.|.
CASSVTTASSSYEQYF
TGTGCCAGCAGCGTTACGACAGCCTCCAGCTCCTACGAGCAGTACTTC
>TRBJ2-7|TRBV5-8|TRBD2|.
CASSLGSGGAYEQYF
TGTGCCAGCAGCTTGGGTAGCGGGGGGGCCTACGAGCAGTACTTC
>TRBJ2-3|TRBV6-5|.|.
CASRSDGTDTQYF
TGTGCCAGCAGATCTGATGGCACAGATACGCAGTATTTT
>TRBJ2-7|TRBV19|.|.
CASSMARGPYEQYF
TGTGCCAGTAGTATGGCCAGGGGACCCTACGAGCAGTACTTC
>TRBJ1-6|TRBV3-1/TRBV3-2|.|few
CASSQVGGNSPLHF
TGTGCCAGCAGCCAAGTGGGGGGAAATTCACCCCTCCACTTT
>TRBJ1-2|TRBV6-1|.|few
CASSETTVNYGYTF
TGTGCCAGCAGTGAAACGACGGTGAACTATGGCTACACCTTC
>TRBJ1-2|TRBV3-1/TRBV3-2|.|.
CASSPSAGDGYTF
TGTGCCAGCAGCCCAAGCGCAGGGGACGGCTACACCTTC
>TRBJ2-5|TRBV27|.|.
CASSSPTVQETQYF
TGTGCCAGCAGTTCCCCAACAGTCCAAGAGACCCAGTACTTC
>TRBJ2-3|TRBV27|TRBD1|.
CASQRGPPDTQYF
TGTGCCAGTCAGAGGGGGCCCCCAGATACGCAGTATTTT